This T cell receptor beta chain emerged from a study of blood T cell repertoires in COVID-19. Germline V lookup: CDR1 MNHEY, CDR2 SVGAGI. V was shortened by 0 bases and J by 7 bases, with 18 bases between the two germline ends. The CDR3 runs to 16 residues. In the original workflow: Reference gene primer amplification in the assay estimated nucleated cell counts. Clones were sequenced by immunoSEQ multiplex PCR, and TCRdb holds only the in-frame ones, with some missing. The DNA was the basis for D and trimming; V, J and clone size are from that table. Among 250,000 or so clones listed, 86% were seen once. This clone is a singleton in its sample.

The specimen sequenced was peripheral blood. The receptor's source is a man between 25 and 39 years old with active or convalescent COVID-19. This rearrangement joins TRBV6-5 to TRBJ1-2; D is unresolved. The CDR3, as DNA: TGTGCCAGCAGTTACTCGGGGTGGATTGAGGGTGGTGGCTACACCTTC. It translates to CASSYSGWIEGGGYTF.